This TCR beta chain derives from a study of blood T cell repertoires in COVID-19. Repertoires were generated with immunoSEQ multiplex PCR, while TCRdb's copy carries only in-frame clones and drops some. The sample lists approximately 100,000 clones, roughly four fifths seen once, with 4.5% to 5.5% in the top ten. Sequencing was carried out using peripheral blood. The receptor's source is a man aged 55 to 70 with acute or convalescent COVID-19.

The CDR3 DNA sequence: TGTGCCTGGACTAGGGGAAACTATGGCTACACCTTC. Its protein product is CAWTRGNYGYTF. The chain combines TRBV30 with TRBJ1-2, with D tentatively TRBD1 (5 bases). The germline V and J ends were trimmed by 4 bases and 2 bases, with 8 bases remaining between them. This CDR3 has 12 amino acids. The germline CDR1 and CDR2 sequences are GTSNPN and SVGIG (reference sequence).